These 5 T cell receptor beta chains originate from one sample sequenced in a study of glioma-infiltrating T cells after dendritic cell vaccination. Sequencing was performed with immunoSEQ multiplex PCR; in TCRdb, only in-frame clones are kept and a portion is missing. The sample carries tens of thousands of clones, about 86% recorded once. This specimen consisted of blood, obtained before dendritic cell vaccination. These receptors all come from a human donor with glioblastoma.

This clone was detected once. V is TRBV6-5 and J is TRBJ2-7, with a possible D match to TRBD1 (6 bases). CDR1 and CDR2 from the germline V gene are MNHEY and SVGAGI. V was cut by 6 bases and J by 2 bases, with 14 bases left in between. The CDR3 loop spans 14 amino acids. CDR3: CASRKDSVAYEQYF. The CDR3 region has the DNA TGTGCCAGCAGGAAGGACAGTGTCGCCTACGAGCAGTACTTC.

On this clone: At one end the junction does not follow the germline gene, possibly because of a read error. The chain employs TRBV4-3 and TRBJ2-2; the D gene is possibly TRBD2 (6 bases). This CDR3 has 13 residues. Looked up from germline, CDR1 is LGHNA and CDR2 is YSLEER. CDR3 in amino acids: CASSQDKRRGAVF. CDR3 DNA sequence: TGCGCCAGCAGCCAAGATAAGCGGCGGGGAGCTGTTTTT.

In this sample, this clone turned up a few times. CDR3 residues: CASSSPGTGDGEGTEKLFF. The CDR3 nucleotides are TGTGCCAGCAGCTCTCCCGGGACAGGGGACGGCGAGGGGACCGAAAAACTGTTTTTT. The rearrangement links TRBV7-2 to TRBJ1-4, with 10 bases fitting TRBD1. V dropped 4 bases and J dropped 8; count of bases not matched to a gene: 19. Germline values: CDR1 SGHTA, CDR2 FQGNSA. The CDR3 has 19 amino acids.

The gene calls are TRBV2 and TRBJ2-5; TRBD1 aligns across 7 bases. The germline V gene has CDR1 SNHLY and CDR2 FYNNEI. The ends lost 5 bases at V and 5 bases at J; junction bases unmatched: 11. The CDR3 covers 15 residues. CDR3 sequence (DNA): TGTGCCAGCAGTCCCGGGACAGATATTGGTGAGACCCAGTACTTC. Its protein is CASSPGTDIGETQYF.

J is TRBJ2-3 and V is TRBV15; a possible D gene is TRBD1 (5 bases). The V end was cut by 0 bases, the J end by 4 bases, with 14 bases between. The CDR3 has 16 residues. Germline V lookup: CDR1 LNHNV, CDR2 YYDKDF (reference sequence). CDR3 coding DNA: TGTGCCACCAGCAGAGATCTAGAGGAAGGGGCAGATACGCAGTATTTT. Its protein product is CATSRDLEEGADTQYF.